The sequence of this T cell receptor beta chain was determined in a study of beta chain features in type 1 diabetes. In the case of this clone: The antigen is undetermined.

Sorting based on CD45RO/CCR7/CD25/CD127/CD95/CD27 separated CD4+ naive, central memory, regulatory and stem cell-like memory cells. Germline CDR1 SGHTA, CDR2 FQGNSA. The V end lost 1 base, the J end lost 3 bases, and 10 bases lay between the germline ends. The CDR3 extends over 15 amino acids. The entirety of the isolated RNA underwent reverse transcription, so expressed TCRB transcripts were sequenced. TCRdb keeps only in-frame clones here, not all; method: immunoSEQ multiplex PCR. This table has some 900,000 clones, roughly 15% appearing once. Study-wide results and caveats: Whether TCRB rearrangement is influenced by HLA type went unresolved here.

The source of this sequence is a woman younger than 35 in good health. This chain links TRBV7-2 with TRBJ1-5; D not certain. The sequencing sample was made of naive CD4+ T cells from blood. For the CDR3, the DNA is TGTGCCAGCAGCTTAGTCAGCAGCGCCAATCAGCCCCAGCATTTT. Its protein product is CASSLVSSANQPQHF. The variable domain in full, with the rest retrieved from reference TRBV7-2 and TRBJ1-5, is GAGVSQSPSNKVTEKGKDVELRCDPISGHTALYWYRQSLGQGLEFLIYFQGNSAPDKSGLPSDRFSAERTGGSVSTLTIQRTQQEDSAVYLCASSLVSSANQPQHFGDGTRLSIL.